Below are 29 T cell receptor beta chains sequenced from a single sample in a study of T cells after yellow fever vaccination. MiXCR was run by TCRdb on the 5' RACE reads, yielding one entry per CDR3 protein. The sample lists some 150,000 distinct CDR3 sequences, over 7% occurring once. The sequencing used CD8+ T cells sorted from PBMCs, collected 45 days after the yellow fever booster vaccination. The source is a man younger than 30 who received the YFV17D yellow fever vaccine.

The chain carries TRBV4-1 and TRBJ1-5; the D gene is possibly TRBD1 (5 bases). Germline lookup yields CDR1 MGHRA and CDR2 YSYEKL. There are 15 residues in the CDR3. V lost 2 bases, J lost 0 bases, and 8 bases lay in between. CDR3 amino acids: CASSQWGNSNQPQHF. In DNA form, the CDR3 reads TGCGCCAGCAGCCAATGGGGGAATAGCAATCAGCCCCAGCATTTT.

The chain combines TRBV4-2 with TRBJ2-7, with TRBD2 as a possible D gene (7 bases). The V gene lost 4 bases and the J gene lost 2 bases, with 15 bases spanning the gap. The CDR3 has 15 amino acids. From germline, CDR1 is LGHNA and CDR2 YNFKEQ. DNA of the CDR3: TGTGCCAGCAGCCCCGAGGACGGGGGGCCCTACGAGCAGTACTTC. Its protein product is CASSPEDGGPYEQYF.

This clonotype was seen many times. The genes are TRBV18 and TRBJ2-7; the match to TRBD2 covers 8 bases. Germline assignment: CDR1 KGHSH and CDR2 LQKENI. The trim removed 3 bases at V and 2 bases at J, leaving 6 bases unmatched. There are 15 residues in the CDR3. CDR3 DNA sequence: TGTGCCAGCTCACCCACGGGGGGGACGACCTACGAGCAGTACTTC. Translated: CASSPTGGTTYEQYF.

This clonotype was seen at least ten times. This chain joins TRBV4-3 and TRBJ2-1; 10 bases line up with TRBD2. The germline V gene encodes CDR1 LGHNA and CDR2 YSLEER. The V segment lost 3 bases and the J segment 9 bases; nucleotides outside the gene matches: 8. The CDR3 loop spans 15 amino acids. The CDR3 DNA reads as TGCGCCAGCAGCCACACTAGCGGGGTCGAGAGTGAGCAGTTCTTC. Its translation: CASSHTSGVESEQFF.

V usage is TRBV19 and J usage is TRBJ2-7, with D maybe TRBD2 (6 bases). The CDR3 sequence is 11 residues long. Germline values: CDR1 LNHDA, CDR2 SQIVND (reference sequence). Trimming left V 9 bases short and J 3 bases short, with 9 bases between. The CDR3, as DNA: TGTGCCAGGGAGGGAATCTACGAGCAGTACGTC. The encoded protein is CAREGIYEQYV.

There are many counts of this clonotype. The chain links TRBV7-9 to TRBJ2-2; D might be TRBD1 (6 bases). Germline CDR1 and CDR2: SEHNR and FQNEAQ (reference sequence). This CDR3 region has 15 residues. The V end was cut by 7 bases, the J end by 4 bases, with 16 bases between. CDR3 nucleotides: TGTGCCAGCATGGGGGCTGGACAGTTCACCGGGGAGCTGTTTTTT. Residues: CASMGAGQFTGELFF.

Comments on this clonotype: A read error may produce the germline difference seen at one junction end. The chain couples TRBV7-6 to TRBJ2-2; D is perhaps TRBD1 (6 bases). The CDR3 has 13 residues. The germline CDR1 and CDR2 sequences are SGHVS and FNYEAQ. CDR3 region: CASSLGQSGELFF. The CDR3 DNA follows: TGTGCCAGCAGTTTAGGACAGTCCGGGGAGCTGTTTTTT. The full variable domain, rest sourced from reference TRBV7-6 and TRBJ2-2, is GAGVSQSPRYKVTKRGQDVALRCDPISGHVSLYWYRQALGQGPEFLTYFNYEAQQDKSGLPNDRFSAERPEGSISTLTIQRTEQRDSAMYRCASSLGQSGELFFGEGSRLTVL.

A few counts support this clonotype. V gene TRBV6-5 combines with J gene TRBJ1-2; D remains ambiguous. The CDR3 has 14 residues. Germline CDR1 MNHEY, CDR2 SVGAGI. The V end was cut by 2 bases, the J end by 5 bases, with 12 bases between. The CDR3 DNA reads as TGTGCCAGCAGTTACGGAGCCAGCTTTTATGGCTACACCTTC. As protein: CASSYGASFYGYTF.

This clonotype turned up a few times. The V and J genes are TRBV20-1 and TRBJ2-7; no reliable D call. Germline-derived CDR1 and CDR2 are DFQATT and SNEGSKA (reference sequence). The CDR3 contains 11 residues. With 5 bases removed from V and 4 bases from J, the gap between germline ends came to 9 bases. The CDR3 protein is CSAGDSYEQYF. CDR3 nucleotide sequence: TGCAGTGCTGGTGACTCGTACGAGCAGTACTTC.

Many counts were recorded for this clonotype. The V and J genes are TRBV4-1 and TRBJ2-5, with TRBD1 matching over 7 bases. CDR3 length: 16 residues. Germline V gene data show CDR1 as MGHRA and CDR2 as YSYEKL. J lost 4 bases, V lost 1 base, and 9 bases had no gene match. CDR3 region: CASSQGIQGWRETQYF. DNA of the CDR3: TGCGCCAGCAGCCAAGGAATACAGGGGTGGAGAGAGACCCAGTACTTC.

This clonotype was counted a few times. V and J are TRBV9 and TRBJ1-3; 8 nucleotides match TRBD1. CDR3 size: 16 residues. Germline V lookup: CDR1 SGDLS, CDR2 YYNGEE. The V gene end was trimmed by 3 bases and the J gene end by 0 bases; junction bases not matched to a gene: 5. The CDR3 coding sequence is TGTGCCAGCAGCGGCCTGGACAGGGACTCTGGAAACACCATATATTTT. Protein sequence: CASSGLDRDSGNTIYF.

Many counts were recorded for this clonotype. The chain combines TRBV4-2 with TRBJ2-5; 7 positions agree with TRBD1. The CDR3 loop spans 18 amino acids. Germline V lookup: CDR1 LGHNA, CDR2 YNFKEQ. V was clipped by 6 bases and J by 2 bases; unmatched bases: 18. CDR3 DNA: TGTGCCAGCAGTCCCCCGTTAGGGGGCGCAGTAGGTCAAGAGACCCAGTACTTC. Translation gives CASSPPLGGAVGQETQYF.

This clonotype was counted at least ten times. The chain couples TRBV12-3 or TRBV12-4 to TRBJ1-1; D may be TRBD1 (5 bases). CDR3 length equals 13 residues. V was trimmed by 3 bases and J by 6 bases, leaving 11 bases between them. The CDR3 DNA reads TGTGCCAGCAGTTTCCCCCCAGGGTCTGAAGCTTTCTTT. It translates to CASSFPPGSEAFF.

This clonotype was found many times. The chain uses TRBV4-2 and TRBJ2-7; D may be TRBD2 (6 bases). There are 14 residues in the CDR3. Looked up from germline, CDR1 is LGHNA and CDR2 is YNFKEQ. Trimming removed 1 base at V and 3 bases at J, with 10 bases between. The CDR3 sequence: CASSQAVSGYEQYF. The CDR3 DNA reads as TGTGCCAGCAGCCAAGCGGTTAGCGGCTACGAGCAGTACTTC.

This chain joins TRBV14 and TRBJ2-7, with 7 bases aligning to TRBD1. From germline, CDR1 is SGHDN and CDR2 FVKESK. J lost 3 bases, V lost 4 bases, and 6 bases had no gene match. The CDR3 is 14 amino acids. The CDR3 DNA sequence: TGTGCCAGCAGCCGGGACAGCGCTTACTACGAGCAGTACGTC. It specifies CASSRDSAYYEQYV.

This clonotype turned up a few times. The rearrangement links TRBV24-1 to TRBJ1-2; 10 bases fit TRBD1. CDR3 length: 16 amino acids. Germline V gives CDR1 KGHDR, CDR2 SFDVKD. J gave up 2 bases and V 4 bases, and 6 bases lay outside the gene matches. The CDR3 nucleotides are TGTGCCACCAGTGACAGGACAGGGGGTTGGAACTATGGCTACACCTTC. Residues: CATSDRTGGWNYGYTF.

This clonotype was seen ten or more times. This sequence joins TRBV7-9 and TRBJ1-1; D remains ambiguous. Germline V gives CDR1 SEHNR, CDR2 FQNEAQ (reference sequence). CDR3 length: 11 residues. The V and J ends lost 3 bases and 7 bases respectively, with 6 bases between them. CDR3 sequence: CASSLDGEAFF. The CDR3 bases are TGTGCCAGCAGCTTGGACGGTGAAGCTTTCTTT. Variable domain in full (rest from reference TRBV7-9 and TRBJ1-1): DTGVSQNPRHKITKRGQNVTFRCDPISEHNRLYWYRQTLGQGPEFLTYFQNEAQLEKSRLLSDRFSAERPKGSFSTLEIQRTEQGDSAMYLCASSLDGEAFFGQGTRLTVV.

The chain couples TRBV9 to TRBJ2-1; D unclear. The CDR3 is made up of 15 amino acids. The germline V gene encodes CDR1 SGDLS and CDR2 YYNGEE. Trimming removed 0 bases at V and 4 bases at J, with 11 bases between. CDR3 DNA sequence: TGTGCCAGCAGCGTAGAAGGAAACAATTACAATGAGCAGTTCTTC. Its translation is CASSVEGNNYNEQFF.

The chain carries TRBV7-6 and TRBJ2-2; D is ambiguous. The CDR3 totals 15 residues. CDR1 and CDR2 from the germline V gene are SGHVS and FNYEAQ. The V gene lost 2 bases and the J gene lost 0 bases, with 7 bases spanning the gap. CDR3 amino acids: CASSLLDANTGELFF. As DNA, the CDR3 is TGTGCCAGCAGCTTACTGGACGCGAACACCGGGGAGCTGTTTTTT.

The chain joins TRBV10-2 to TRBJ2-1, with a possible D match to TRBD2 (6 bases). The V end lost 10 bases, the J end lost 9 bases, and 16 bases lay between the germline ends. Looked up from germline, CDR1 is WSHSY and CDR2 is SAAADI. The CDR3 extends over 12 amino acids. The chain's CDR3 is CATTSPYGEQFF. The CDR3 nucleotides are TGCGCCACAACTAGCCCCTACGGTGAGCAGTTCTTC.

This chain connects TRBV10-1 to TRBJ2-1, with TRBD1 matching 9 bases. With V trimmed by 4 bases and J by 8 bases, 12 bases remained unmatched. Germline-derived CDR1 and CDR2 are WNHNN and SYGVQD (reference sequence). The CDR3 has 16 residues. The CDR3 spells CASSVGPGQGSDEQFF. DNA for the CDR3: TGCGCCAGCAGTGTGGGTCCGGGACAGGGAAGCGATGAGCAGTTCTTC.

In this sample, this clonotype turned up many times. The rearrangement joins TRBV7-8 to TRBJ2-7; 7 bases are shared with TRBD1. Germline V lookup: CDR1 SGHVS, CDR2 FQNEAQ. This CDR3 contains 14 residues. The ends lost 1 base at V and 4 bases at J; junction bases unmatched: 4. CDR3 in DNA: TGTGCCAGCAGCTTAGGACAGGGTCTATACGAGCAGTACTTC. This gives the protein CASSLGQGLYEQYF.

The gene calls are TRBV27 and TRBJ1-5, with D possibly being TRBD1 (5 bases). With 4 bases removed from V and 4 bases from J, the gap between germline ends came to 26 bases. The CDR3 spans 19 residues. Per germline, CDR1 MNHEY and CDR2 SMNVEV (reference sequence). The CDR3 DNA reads TGTGCCAGCAGTTCTCTGGATTCCGGCTCCGGCACAGGAAATCAGCCCCAGCATTTT. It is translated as CASSSLDSGSGTGNQPQHF.

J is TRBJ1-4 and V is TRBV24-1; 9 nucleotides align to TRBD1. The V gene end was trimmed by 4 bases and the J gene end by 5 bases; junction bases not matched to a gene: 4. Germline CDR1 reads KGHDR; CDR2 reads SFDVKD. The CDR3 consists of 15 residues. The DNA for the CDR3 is TGTGCCACCAGTGAGCCGGGACAGGGAAATGAAAAACTGTTTTTT. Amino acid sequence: CATSEPGQGNEKLFF.

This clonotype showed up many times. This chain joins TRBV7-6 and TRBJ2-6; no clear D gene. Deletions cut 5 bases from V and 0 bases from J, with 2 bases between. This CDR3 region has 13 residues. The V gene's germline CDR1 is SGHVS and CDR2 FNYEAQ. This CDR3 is CASSISGANVLTF. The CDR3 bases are TGTGCCAGCAGCATCTCTGGGGCCAACGTCCTGACTTTC.

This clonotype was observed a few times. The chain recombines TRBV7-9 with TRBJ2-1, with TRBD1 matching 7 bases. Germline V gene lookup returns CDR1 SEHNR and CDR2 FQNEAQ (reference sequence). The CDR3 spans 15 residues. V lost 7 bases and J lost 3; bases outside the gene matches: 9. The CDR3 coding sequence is TGTGCCAGCACCCGAACGGGACAGTACTACAATGAGCAGTTCTTC. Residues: CASTRTGQYYNEQFF.

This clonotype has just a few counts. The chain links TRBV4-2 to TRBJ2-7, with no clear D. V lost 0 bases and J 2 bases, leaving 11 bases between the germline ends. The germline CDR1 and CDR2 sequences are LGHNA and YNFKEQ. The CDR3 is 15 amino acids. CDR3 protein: CASSQDRTLPYEQYF. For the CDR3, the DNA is TGTGCCAGCAGCCAAGATAGGACGCTTCCCTACGAGCAGTACTTC.

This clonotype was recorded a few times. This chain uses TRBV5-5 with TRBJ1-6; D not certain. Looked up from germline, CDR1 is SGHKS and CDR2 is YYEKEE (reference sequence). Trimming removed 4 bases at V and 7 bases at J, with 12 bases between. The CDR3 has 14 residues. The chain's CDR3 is CASSRLDGNSPLHF. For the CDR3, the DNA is TGTGCCAGCAGCCGGTTGGATGGGAATTCACCCCTCCACTTT. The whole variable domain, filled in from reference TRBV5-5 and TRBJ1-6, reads DAGVTQSPTHLIKTRGQQVTLRCSPISGHKSVSWYQQVLGQGPQFIFQYYEKEERGRGNFPDRFSARQFPNYSSELNVNALLLGDSALYLCASSRLDGNSPLHFGNGTRLTVT.

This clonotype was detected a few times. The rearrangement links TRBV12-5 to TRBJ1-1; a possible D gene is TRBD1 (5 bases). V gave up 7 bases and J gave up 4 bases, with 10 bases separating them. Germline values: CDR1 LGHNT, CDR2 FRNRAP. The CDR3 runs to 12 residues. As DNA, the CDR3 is TGTGCTAGTGCCCTGGGGCGCACTGAAGCTTTCTTT. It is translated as CASALGRTEAFF.